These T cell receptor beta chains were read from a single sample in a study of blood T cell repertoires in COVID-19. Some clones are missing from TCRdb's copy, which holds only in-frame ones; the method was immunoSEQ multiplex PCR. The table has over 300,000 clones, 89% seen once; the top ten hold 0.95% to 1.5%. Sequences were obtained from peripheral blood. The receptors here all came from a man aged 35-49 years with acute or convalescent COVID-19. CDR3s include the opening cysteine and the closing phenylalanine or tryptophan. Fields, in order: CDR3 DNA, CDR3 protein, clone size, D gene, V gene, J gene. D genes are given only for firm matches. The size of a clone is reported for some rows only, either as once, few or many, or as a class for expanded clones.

TGTGCCAGCAGCTTAGCGAGGACAGCTAGCAATCAGCCCCAGCATTTT	CASSLARTASNQPQHF	.	.	TRBV7-2	TRBJ1-5
TGTGCCCGCCGGGACAGGACGTTGAGGGGCTACACCTTC	CARRDRTLRGYTF	.	TRBD1	TRBV30	TRBJ1-2
TGTGCCAGTAGTAAGCAGCGAGGAACAGATACGCAGTATTTT	CASSKQRGTDTQYF	.	.	TRBV19	TRBJ2-3
TGTGCCTGGAGCCCTCGAGCGGGGGGGCGGTACGAGCAGTACTTC	CAWSPRAGGRYEQYF	once	TRBD2	TRBV30	TRBJ2-7
TGTGCCAGCAGCCAAGATCAGGCGACCTATGGCCAGCTGAACACTGAAGCTTTCTTT	CASSQDQATYGQLNTEAFF	.	.	TRBV3-1/TRBV3-2	TRBJ1-1
TGTGCCAGCAGCTTAGCCGACAGGGGAGACTATGGCTACACCTTC	CASSLADRGDYGYTF	once	TRBD1	TRBV7-9	TRBJ1-2
TGCGCCAGCAGCTTCGGTCCCGCAACTAATGAAAAACTGTTTTTT	CASSFGPATNEKLFF	.	.	TRBV5-1	TRBJ1-4
TGTGCCAGCAGTCCTGACCTAGCGGGACTAAAAAACATTCAGTACTTC	CASSPDLAGLKNIQYF	.	TRBD2	TRBV28	TRBJ2-4
TGTGCCAGCAGCTCGACAGGGTTCTACACCTTC	CASSSTGFYTF	once	TRBD1	TRBV7-9	TRBJ1-2
TGTGCCAGCAGGGACAGAACTAATGAAAAACTGTTTTTT	CASRDRTNEKLFF	.	.	TRBV28	TRBJ1-4
TGTGCCAGCAGCTCCGCTTCAAAACAGGGCAACTATGGCTACACCTTC	CASSSASKQGNYGYTF	once	.	TRBV27	TRBJ1-2
TGTGCCAGCAGTTTACCGATGGAGATCAATACGCAGTATTTT	CASSLPMEINTQYF	once	.	TRBV28	TRBJ2-3
TGTGCCAGCAGCCAAGATATCCAGGGGGCGCCTGGCTACACCTTC	CASSQDIQGAPGYTF	.	TRBD1	TRBV3-1/TRBV3-2	TRBJ1-2
TGTGCCAGCAGCGTGAACAGGGGGGGGAACACCATATATTTT	CASSVNRGGNTIYF	.	TRBD1	TRBV6-5	TRBJ1-3
TGTGCCAGTAGTATAGAGGACTCCGTCCAAGAGACCCAGTACTTC	CASSIEDSVQETQYF	.	.	TRBV19	TRBJ2-5
TGTGCCAGCAGCTGGACTAGCGGGACAGATACGCAGTATTTT	CASSWTSGTDTQYF	.	TRBD2	TRBV7-2	TRBJ2-3
TGTGCCAGCAGCTTAGCCCGGGTGAGGACTAACTATGGCTACACCTTC	CASSLARVRTNYGYTF	.	.	TRBV13	TRBJ1-2
TGTGCCAGCGGGTTTCCCGGGACAACTGACACCGGGGAGCTGTTTTTT	CASGFPGTTDTGELFF	.	.	TRBV7-9	TRBJ2-2
TGTGCCAGAAGCCTCCTACAGACGGCCTATAATTCACCCCTCCACTTT	CARSLLQTAYNSPLHF	few	.	TRBV5-3	TRBJ1-6
TGTGCTAGTGGCGACAGTAGAACTGGAAACACCATATATTTT	CASGDSRTGNTIYF	.	.	TRBV12-5	TRBJ1-3
TGTGCCAGCAGCCTCCTCCGTGGCGGGAGTGGGGAGCAGTACTTC	CASSLLRGGSGEQYF	.	TRBD2	TRBV7-3	TRBJ2-7
TGTGCCACCAGTGAGAGGACAGGGAGCACAGATACGCAGTATTTT	CATSERTGSTDTQYF	.	TRBD1	TRBV24-1	TRBJ2-3
TGTGCCAGCAGTGGCGTAAGGACTGCGGAAGAGACCCAGTACTTC	CASSGVRTAEETQYF	.	.	TRBV2	TRBJ2-5
TGCAGTGCTAGTCCTGGCACAGGGGACTACGAGCAGTACTTC	CSASPGTGDYEQYF	.	TRBD1	TRBV20-1	TRBJ2-7
TGTGCCAGCAGTTACTCGCGGGCGGAAATCGGCTACACCTTC	CASSYSRAEIGYTF	.	.	TRBV6-5	TRBJ1-2
TGTGCCAGCAGCTTAGTTTGGGCGGGAGAGGGTGAGCAGTTCTTC	CASSLVWAGEGEQFF	.	TRBD2	TRBV7-6	TRBJ2-1
TGCAGCGCCCAAAGGACAGGGGTGCGGAGGGGAGAGACCCAGTACTTC	CSAQRTGVRRGETQYF	once	TRBD1	TRBV29-1	TRBJ2-5
TGTGCCAGCAGCTTAGCGCCGGCGGACACCATATATTTT	CASSLAPADTIYF	.	.	TRBV7-2	TRBJ1-3
TGTGCCAGTAGTGGGACAGGGGGCAATCAGCCCCAGCATTTT	CASSGTGGNQPQHF	.	TRBD1	TRBV19	TRBJ1-5
TGTGCCAGTAGGGACATCCGTGGGGAGACCCAGTACTTC	CASRDIRGETQYF	.	.	TRBV19	TRBJ2-5
TGCGCCATAAACAGGGGGCGCGACACTGAAGCTTTCTTT	CAINRGRDTEAFF	.	TRBD1	TRBV10-1	TRBJ1-1
TGTGCCAGCAGTGAAGTGACTAGCGGGAGGGCCAAGGGAGGGGATGAGCAGTTCTTC	CASSEVTSGRAKGGDEQFF	.	TRBD2	TRBV6-1	TRBJ2-1
TGCGCCAGCAGCCGGACAGGGGGCGGCAATCAGCCCCAGCATTTT	CASSRTGGGNQPQHF	.	TRBD1	TRBV5-1	TRBJ1-5